Included here is one T cell receptor (beta chain) sequence, with context. Unique molecular identifiers were built into the TCRbeta library. MiXCR, run by TCRdb on the PCR reads, gives a single entry per CDR3 protein. The sample has under 750,000 distinct CDR3 sequences, 20% to 25% seen once. The record originates from a study of T-cell reconstitution after alpha-beta-depleted transplantation in children. The CDR3 is made up of 14 amino acids. Germline V gene sequence: CDR1 DFQATT, CDR2 SNEGSKA (reference sequence). Trimming took 3 bases from V and 0 from J, leaving 9 bases between them. The chain couples TRBV20-1 to TRBJ1-5; no clear D gene. This specimen was PBMCs, mostly from graft donor cells, taken 360 days after TCRalphabeta/CD19-depleted stem cell transplant. The clonotype was recovered from a boy younger than two who had a stem cell transplant for acute myeloid leukemia, so the T cells may come from the graft donor. CDR3 sequence: CSASDGYSNQPQHF. In DNA form, the CDR3 reads TGCAGTGCTAGTGACGGCTATAGCAATCAGCCCCAGCATTTT.